These T cell receptor beta chains were read from a single sample in a study of T-cell memory formation after mild COVID-19. TCRdb re-derived calls from the 5' RACE reads in MiXCR, one entry per CDR3 protein. The table has 350,000 to 450,000 distinct CDR3 sequences, less than 25% seen once; the top ten hold about 10%. The sequenced sample consisted of PBMCs or a T cell subset sorted from them (not recorded which). Every receptor here comes from an adult woman who had mild COVID-19 (a few samples of this study predate the infection). Cell type and time point are not known. Each CDR3 is given with its conserved first and last residue. The order of the fields is V gene, D gene, J gene, clone size, CDR3 protein, CDR3 DNA. A D gene is named only where the DNA matches it firmly. Clone size is stated in some rows and not others, as once, few, many or a class when expanded.

V: TRBV29-1
D: TRBD1
J: TRBJ2-4
size: NA
CDR3: CSVEVQGVQYF
DNA: TGCAGCGTTGAAGTACAGGGGGTTCAGTACTTC

V: TRBV12-3/TRBV12-4
D: TRBD1
J: TRBJ1-3
size: once
CDR3: CASSLDRVRTGDRSGNTIYF
DNA: TGTGCCAGCAGTTTAGATCGGGTAAGGACAGGTGACCGCTCTGGAAACACCATATATTTT

V: TRBV29-1
D: TRBD2
J: TRBJ2-5
size: few
CDR3: CSVAGTSGYQETQYF
DNA: TGCAGCGTTGCCGGGACTAGCGGGTACCAAGAGACCCAGTACTTC

V: TRBV11-2
D: NA
J: TRBJ1-3
size: NA
CDR3: CASRQSISGNTIYF
DNA: TGTGCCAGCAGGCAGTCCATCTCTGGAAACACCATATATTTT

V: TRBV7-2
D: NA
J: TRBJ1-3
size: NA
CDR3: CASTPTGWNTIYF
DNA: TGTGCCAGCACCCCGACAGGTTGGAACACCATATATTTT

V: TRBV9
D: NA
J: TRBJ1-2
size: NA
CDR3: CASSTTAGVDYGYTF
DNA: TGTGCCAGCAGCACGACGGCGGGGGTGGACTATGGCTACACCTTC

V: TRBV7-9
D: NA
J: TRBJ1-5
size: NA
CDR3: CASSLGSLGDQPQHF
DNA: TGTGCCAGCAGCTTAGGGTCGCTAGGGGATCAGCCCCAGCATTTT

V: TRBV3-1
D: NA
J: TRBJ1-6
size: NA
CDR3: CASSQQQGNSPLHF
DNA: TGTGCCAGCAGCCAACAACAGGGCAATTCACCCCTCCACTTT

V: TRBV9
D: TRBD1
J: TRBJ2-7
size: NA
CDR3: CASSPGTGWTYEQYF
DNA: TGTGCCAGCAGCCCCGGGACAGGGTGGACCTACGAGCAGTACTTC

V: TRBV7-9
D: NA
J: TRBJ1-2
size: NA
CDR3: CASSLASQGENYGYTF
DNA: TGTGCCAGCAGCTTAGCCTCACAGGGTGAGAACTATGGCTACACCTTC

V: TRBV18
D: TRBD2
J: TRBJ2-7
size: NA
CDR3: CASSPPPSGGLEQYF
DNA: TGTGCCAGCTCACCACCGCCTAGCGGGGGGTTAGAGCAGTACTTC

V: TRBV7-3
D: TRBD2
J: TRBJ2-2
size: NA
CDR3: CASSFLAGGGTGELFF
DNA: TGTGCCAGCAGCTTCCTAGCGGGAGGAGGAACCGGGGAGCTGTTTTTT

V: TRBV12-3/TRBV12-4
D: NA
J: TRBJ2-7
size: many
CDR3: CASSSTGEQYF
DNA: TGTGCCAGCAGTTCGACAGGAGAGCAGTACTTC

V: TRBV12-3/TRBV12-4
D: NA
J: TRBJ2-3
size: few
CDR3: CASRRTSLLTDTQYF
DNA: TGTGCCAGCAGAAGAACTAGCTTGCTCACAGATACGCAGTATTTT

V: TRBV6-4
D: NA
J: TRBJ2-3
size: few
CDR3: CASSDSKGTDTQYF
DNA: TGTGCCAGCAGTGACTCGAAGGGCACAGATACGCAGTATTTT

V: TRBV12-3/TRBV12-4
D: NA
J: TRBJ2-2
size: NA
CDR3: CASSLWTGELFF
DNA: TGTGCCAGCAGTTTATGGACCGGGGAGCTGTTTTTT

V: TRBV4-1
D: NA
J: TRBJ2-7
size: NA
CDR3: CASSPRGEGTRDEQYF
DNA: TGCGCCAGCAGCCCGCGGGGTGAAGGGACCAGGGACGAGCAGTACTTC

V: TRBV14
D: NA
J: TRBJ2-1
size: many
CDR3: CASSQAFRLSYNEQFF
DNA: TGTGCCAGCAGCCAAGCCTTCCGACTCTCCTACAATGAGCAGTTCTTC

V: TRBV7-9
D: NA
J: TRBJ2-7
size: few
CDR3: CASTAGGVPSEQYF
DNA: TGTGCCAGCACGGCGGGCGGAGTTCCCTCCGAGCAGTACTTC

V: TRBV18
D: TRBD1
J: TRBJ2-7
size: NA
CDR3: CASSPGQGHEQYF
DNA: TGTGCCAGCTCACCAGGACAGGGCCACGAGCAGTACTTC

V: TRBV5-5
D: TRBD1
J: TRBJ2-7
size: NA
CDR3: CASSWSGTGSSSYEQYF
DNA: TGTGCCAGCAGCTGGTCCGGGACAGGATCCTCTTCCTACGAGCAGTACTTC

V: TRBV9
D: NA
J: TRBJ1-1
size: NA
CDR3: CASSVAGAQDTEAFF
DNA: TGTGCCAGCAGCGTAGCTGGTGCGCAGGACACTGAAGCTTTCTTT

V: TRBV12-3/TRBV12-4
D: TRBD1
J: TRBJ2-7
size: NA
CDR3: CASTWDRGLYEQYF
DNA: TGTGCCAGCACCTGGGACAGGGGTTTGTACGAGCAGTACTTC

V: TRBV11-2
D: NA
J: TRBJ1-3
size: NA
CDR3: CASSPHTTSGNTIYF
DNA: TGTGCCAGCAGCCCGCATACAACCTCGGGAAACACCATATATTTT

V: TRBV29-1
D: NA
J: TRBJ1-1
size: NA
CDR3: CSVEGLNTEAFF
DNA: TGCAGCGTTGAAGGTCTCAACACTGAAGCTTTCTTT

V: TRBV7-8
D: NA
J: TRBJ1-5
size: few
CDR3: CASSLAGAFNQPQHF
DNA: TGTGCCAGCAGCTTAGCAGGGGCCTTCAATCAGCCCCAGCATTTT

V: TRBV6-1
D: TRBD1
J: TRBJ2-7
size: few
CDR3: CASSGHGTEGEQYF
DNA: TGTGCCAGCAGTGGCCACGGGACAGAGGGCGAGCAGTACTTC

V: TRBV6-2/TRBV6-3
D: NA
J: TRBJ2-5
size: NA
CDR3: CASSYWGRERETQYF
DNA: TGTGCCAGCAGTTATTGGGGCAGGGAACGAGAGACCCAGTACTTC

V: TRBV5-1
D: NA
J: TRBJ2-7
size: NA
CDR3: CASSGDGRSYEQYF
DNA: TGCGCCAGCAGCGGGGATGGGCGATCCTACGAGCAGTACTTC

V: TRBV6-5
D: TRBD1
J: TRBJ2-7
size: NA
CDR3: CASSYLSPPTGHEQYF
DNA: TGTGCCAGCAGTTACCTCTCCCCGCCGACAGGGCACGAGCAGTACTTC

V: TRBV9
D: TRBD2
J: TRBJ2-3
size: NA
CDR3: CASAGSSGRTDTQYF
DNA: TGTGCCAGCGCCGGCTCTAGCGGGAGGACAGATACGCAGTATTTT

V: TRBV7-2
D: NA
J: TRBJ2-1
size: NA
CDR3: CASSLGQGYEQFF
DNA: TGTGCCAGCAGCTTAGGGCAGGGATATGAGCAGTTCTTC

V: TRBV7-6
D: NA
J: TRBJ1-6
size: NA
CDR3: CASSLQALPNSPLHF
DNA: TGTGCCAGCAGCTTGCAGGCCCTACCCAATTCACCCCTCCACTTT

V: TRBV7-9
D: NA
J: TRBJ1-6
size: once
CDR3: CASDRGDTNNSPLHF
DNA: TGTGCCAGTGACCGGGGGGACACGAATAATTCACCCCTCCACTTT

V: TRBV3-1
D: NA
J: TRBJ1-2
size: few
CDR3: CASSPITLNNYGYTF
DNA: TGTGCCAGCAGCCCGATCACCCTCAATAACTATGGCTACACCTTC

V: TRBV20-1
D: NA
J: TRBJ1-5
size: NA
CDR3: CSARGAAREPQHF
DNA: TGCAGTGCTAGGGGGGCAGCCCGAGAGCCCCAGCATTTT

V: TRBV4-2
D: NA
J: TRBJ2-1
size: many
CDR3: CASSQVRADSYNEQFF
DNA: TGTGCCAGCAGCCAAGTTAGGGCGGACTCCTACAATGAGCAGTTCTTC

V: TRBV12-3/TRBV12-4
D: NA
J: TRBJ2-7
size: few
CDR3: CASSSGTHTYEQYF
DNA: TGTGCCAGCAGTTCGGGGACGCATACCTACGAGCAGTACTTC

V: TRBV6-2/TRBV6-3
D: TRBD2
J: TRBJ2-1
size: NA
CDR3: CASSYSIGLAVSSYNEQFF
DNA: TGTGCCAGCAGTTACTCGATTGGACTAGCGGTGAGCTCCTACAATGAGCAGTTCTTC

V: TRBV6-2/TRBV6-3
D: TRBD2
J: TRBJ2-1
size: NA
CDR3: CASKSSGRAGEQFF
DNA: TGTGCCAGCAAGTCTAGCGGGAGGGCTGGTGAGCAGTTCTTC

V: TRBV24-1
D: TRBD2
J: TRBJ2-1
size: NA
CDR3: CATSERGRFRDEQFF
DNA: TGTGCCACCAGTGAACGCGGGAGGTTCCGGGATGAGCAGTTCTTC

V: TRBV12-3/TRBV12-4
D: NA
J: TRBJ1-5
size: NA
CDR3: CASSFLQGLSNQPQHF
DNA: TGTGCCAGCAGTTTCCTCCAGGGGTTAAGCAATCAGCCCCAGCATTTT

V: TRBV28
D: TRBD2
J: TRBJ2-1
size: few
CDR3: CASSSQTSGAYNEQFF
DNA: TGTGCCAGCAGTTCCCAGACTAGCGGAGCCTACAATGAGCAGTTCTTC

V: TRBV19
D: NA
J: TRBJ1-1
size: NA
CDR3: CASSNPPRAGGTEAFF
DNA: TGTGCCAGTAGTAATCCACCCAGGGCTGGGGGCACTGAAGCTTTCTTT

V: TRBV4-2
D: TRBD1
J: TRBJ1-1
size: NA
CDR3: CASSQENRGDTEAFF
DNA: TGTGCCAGCAGCCAAGAGAACAGGGGCGACACTGAAGCTTTCTTT

V: TRBV6-2/TRBV6-3
D: NA
J: TRBJ2-1
size: few
CDR3: CASSYRQTHYLFF
DNA: TGTGCCAGCAGTTACCGGCAGACCCACTATCTGTTCTTC

V: TRBV11-3
D: TRBD2
J: TRBJ2-3
size: few
CDR3: CASSLEGRGLAGARSTDTQYF
DNA: TGTGCCAGCAGCTTAGAAGGAAGGGGACTAGCGGGAGCCCGGTCCACAGATACGCAGTATTTT

V: TRBV24-1
D: TRBD2
J: TRBJ2-1
size: NA
CDR3: CATSDAPGGLAVYNEQFF
DNA: TGTGCCACCAGTGATGCCCCCGGAGGGCTAGCGGTATACAATGAGCAGTTCTTC

V: TRBV29-1
D: NA
J: TRBJ1-2
size: NA
CDR3: CSVVTTVSYGYTF
DNA: TGCAGCGTTGTGACCACTGTGAGCTATGGCTACACCTTC

V: TRBV9
D: TRBD2
J: TRBJ2-1
size: few
CDR3: CASSSSSSGGAIIF
DNA: TGTGCCAGCAGCTCCTCGAGTAGCGGGGGGGCCATAATCTTC

V: TRBV12-3/TRBV12-4
D: NA
J: TRBJ2-7
size: NA
CDR3: CASSLVDRDSTYEQYF
DNA: TGTGCCAGCAGTTTAGTCGACAGAGACTCGACCTACGAGCAGTACTTC

V: TRBV27
D: NA
J: TRBJ2-3
size: few
CDR3: CASSRLTDTQYF
DNA: TGTGCCAGCAGTCGGCTCACAGATACGCAGTATTTT

V: TRBV7-2
D: NA
J: TRBJ1-2
size: NA
CDR3: CASSLRGWGQTNYGYTF
DNA: TGTGCCAGCAGCTTAAGAGGTTGGGGCCAGACGAACTATGGCTACACCTTC

V: TRBV12-3/TRBV12-4
D: NA
J: TRBJ2-2
size: few
CDR3: CASTPRQASTGELFF
DNA: TGTGCCAGCACCCCTAGGCAGGCATCCACCGGGGAGCTGTTTTTT